The sequence of this TCR beta chain was determined in a study of blood T cell repertoires in COVID-19. The V and J ends lost 3 bases and 8 bases, in that order; junction bases with no gene match: 5. Germline-derived CDR1 and CDR2 are SGHNT and YYREEE (reference sequence). This CDR3 region has 13 residues. Measured with immunoSEQ multiplex PCR; TCRdb has only the in-frame clones, and not every one. The profile shows 150,000 to 250,000 clones, roughly 82% of them singletons. Sequencing was performed on PBMCs or T cells enriched from blood (not recorded which). J is TRBJ1-2 and V is TRBV5-4, with 9 positions matching TRBD1. This receptor was identified in a man in his forties who had recovered from COVID-19. As DNA, the CDR3 is TGTGCCAGCAGCTGGGACAGGGAGGACGGCTACACCTTC. This codes for CASSWDREDGYTF.